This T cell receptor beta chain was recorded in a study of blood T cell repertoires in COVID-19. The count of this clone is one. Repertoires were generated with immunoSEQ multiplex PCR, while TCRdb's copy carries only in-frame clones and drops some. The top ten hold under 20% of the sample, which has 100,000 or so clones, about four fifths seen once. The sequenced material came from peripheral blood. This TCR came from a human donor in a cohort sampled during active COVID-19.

This chain's CDR3 is CASSLSTGTGELFF. In DNA form, the CDR3 reads TGTGCCAGCTCACTGTCGACGGGCACCGGGGAGCTGTTTTTT. The chain is built from TRBV18 and TRBJ2-2; D not certain. Germline CDR1 reads KGHSH; CDR2 reads LQKENI. Trimming shortened V by 4 bases and J by 4 bases, and 10 bases separated the two germline ends. The CDR3 covers 14 residues.